The clone carrying this TCR beta chain was detected many times. Its antigen remains unknown. This specimen belongs to a study of T cell repertoires in cytomegalovirus infection. Background on the study: Selected CMV epitopes included recently identified HLA-C-restricted ones as well as well-studied HLA-B-restricted ones. TCR beta signatures that were public indicated CMV infection and matching HLA type.

Study-wide points: Dominant in the ex vivo response were TCR beta clonotypes restricted by HLA-C and specific for CMV. Carriers of CMV plus the relevant HLA were identified by cumulative public TCR beta family frequency.

One entry per CDR3 protein results from TCRdb running MiXCR on the reads. The data show some 920,000 distinct CDR3 sequences, 30% to 40% seen once. The V end lost 4 bases, the J end lost 6 bases, and 9 bases lay between the germline ends. This CDR3 has 13 residues. This receptor was obtained from a human donor in good health (CMV status not recorded). Some clones in this sample may be carry-over from other donors' samples. The chain employs TRBV12-3 or TRBV12-4 and TRBJ2-2; maybe TRBD1 (6 bases). The specimen was cultured CD8+ T cells from PBMCs, collected from culture after CMV antigen stimulation. The CDR3 DNA reads TGTGCCAGCAGTTACGACAGGCCCGGGGAGCTGTTTTTT. This codes for CASSYDRPGELFF.